This entry features one T cell receptor (beta chain) sequence. The data stem from a study of shared clonotypes between healthy human individuals. Study-wide background: Those who served as donors were a couple of women and three men between the ages of 18 and 49.

The assay used deep level. The protocol was immunoSEQ multiplex PCR, while the TCRdb copy is restricted to in-frame clones and leaves out a portion. This sample has roughly 2 million clones, with approximately 95% found just once. Material for sequencing was naive CD4+ T cells sorted from blood. Subset here: CD45RA+ positively selected. The clonotype comes from a man aged 18 to 30 in good health.

The CDR3 spells CASMVQAGETGELFF. CDR3 DNA sequence: TGTGCCAGTATGGTACAGGCCGGGGAGACCGGGGAGCTGTTTTTT. This chain uses TRBV19 with TRBJ2-2; D is perhaps TRBD1 or TRBD2 (5 bases each). The CDR3 is made up of 15 amino acids. Per germline, CDR1 LNHDA and CDR2 SQIVND (reference sequence). The V and J ends lost 7 bases and 5 bases respectively, with 17 bases between them.